The 12 T cell receptor beta chains below all came from one sample that was sequenced in a study of T cell changes during pregnancy in multiple sclerosis. The repertoire was sequenced with immunoSEQ multiplex PCR; TCRdb's copy has only in-frame clones and lacks some. The table records 40,000 to 50,000 clones, roughly nine tenths of them present only once. Sequenced material: CD4+ T cells from peripheral blood mononuclear cells, taken in the first trimester of pregnancy. These receptors originate from a female donor with multiple sclerosis, enrolled in a pregnancy study.

V is TRBV19 and J is TRBJ1-1, with D possibly TRBD1 on 5 matching bases. Trimming cost V 4 bases and J 6 bases, with 21 bases left between them. Germline CDR1 and CDR2: LNHDA and SQIVND (reference sequence). This CDR3 is built from 16 residues. This CDR3 reads CASSSTSFGPGAEAFF. CDR3 nucleotides: TGTGCCAGTAGTAGCACTTCTTTCGGACCGGGGGCTGAAGCTTTCTTT.

The gene calls are TRBV19 and TRBJ1-5; TRBD1 aligns across 9 bases. Trimming removed 6 bases from V and 3 bases from J; junction bases left unmatched: 6. The CDR3 spans 15 residues. Per the germline V gene, CDR1 is LNHDA and CDR2 is SQIVND (reference sequence). The CDR3 bases are TGTGCCAGTAGGATGGACAGGGGTTACAATCAGCCCCAGCATTTT. Its protein is CASRMDRGYNQPQHF.

The genes are TRBV5-6 and TRBJ2-1; TRBD2 matches 9 bases. The V segment lost 7 bases and the J segment 8 bases; nucleotides outside the gene matches: 10. This CDR3 is 14 amino acids long. Germline CDR1 SGHDT, CDR2 YYEEEE. The CDR3 sequence is CASLLAGGGDEQFF. CDR3 DNA: TGTGCCAGCCTCCTCGCGGGAGGGGGAGATGAGCAGTTCTTC.

The chain is built from TRBV2 and TRBJ2-7; weak D call: TRBD2 (5 bases). Germline CDR1 reads SNHLY; CDR2 reads FYNNEI. The V end was cut by 5 bases, the J end by 2 bases, with 10 bases between. The CDR3 sequence is 13 residues long. The CDR3 DNA follows: TGTGCCAGCAGTAGCGGTACTACCTACGAGCAGTACTTC. Its protein is CASSSGTTYEQYF.

The V call is TRBV30, the J call TRBJ1-2; 9 nucleotides line up with TRBD1. The CDR3 consists of 13 residues. Per the germline V gene, CDR1 is GTSNPN and CDR2 is SVGIG (reference sequence). J was trimmed by 8 bases and V by 5 bases; bases with no gene match: 9. CDR3 coding DNA: TGTGCCTGGTTAGGGACAGGGCGGAGGGGCTACACCTTC. This gives the protein CAWLGTGRRGYTF.

This rearrangement joins TRBV11-2 to TRBJ2-1; 8 bases agree with TRBD1. The CDR3 is 15 residues long. In germline, CDR1 is SGHAT, CDR2 FQNNGV. The junction had 10 bases not matched to a gene; V was cut back by 5 bases and J by 7 bases. The CDR3 nucleotides read TGTGCCAGCAGCACCCCGCAGGGGGCAGGGAATGAGCAGTTCTTC. It yields the protein CASSTPQGAGNEQFF.

About this clone: One end of the junction fails to match germline, which may point to a read error. The chain has TRBV5-1 and TRBJ2-1, with 10 bases lining up with TRBD1. The CDR3 totals 15 residues. Germline V gene lookup returns CDR1 SGHRS and CDR2 YFSETQ. The CDR3 loop is CVSRLTGGEIREQFF. DNA of the CDR3: TGCGTCAGCAGGTTGACAGGGGGCGAGATACGTGAGCAGTTCTTC.

This clone was detected once. This chain uses TRBV11-3 with TRBJ2-1, with D hard to call. The CDR3 is 13 amino acids. CDR1 and CDR2 (germline): SGHNT, YENEEA. V lost 1 base and J lost 9, with 10 bases in between. CDR3 in amino acids: CASSLGETREQFF. In DNA, the CDR3 is TGTGCCAGCAGCTTAGGCGAAACGCGTGAGCAGTTCTTC.

The chain has TRBV23-1 and TRBJ2-5; D not certain. TRBV23-1 counts as an open reading frame of uncertain function. Trimming pared 6 bases from V and 2 bases from J, leaving 10 bases between. The CDR3 covers 13 residues. In DNA, the CDR3 is TGCGCCAGCAGCCAACCCCCACAAGAGACCCAGTACTTC. Its translation is CASSQPPQETQYF.

This chain uses TRBV11-3 with TRBJ2-3; D is undetermined. V lost 3 bases to trimming and J lost 0 bases, with 10 bases between them. The CDR3 contains 15 residues. The germline V gene encodes CDR1 SGHNT and CDR2 YENEEA. The CDR3 DNA follows: TGTGCCAGCAGCTTTGAGCAAACTAGCACAGATACGCAGTATTTT. It codes for CASSFEQTSTDTQYF.

The chain carries TRBV2 and TRBJ2-2; D not certain. V lost 5 bases and J lost 6, with 10 bases in between. The CDR3 runs 13 residues. CDR1 and CDR2 from the germline V gene are SNHLY and FYNNEI. The CDR3 DNA follows: TGTGCCAGCAGTCCTCCCCGGTCCGGGGAGCTGTTTTTT. It yields the protein CASSPPRSGELFF.

The chain combines TRBV28 with TRBJ1-2; 10 bases match TRBD1. Germline-derived CDR1 and CDR2 are MDHEN and SYDVKM. This CDR3 spans 14 amino acids. V dropped 7 bases and J dropped 8; count of bases not matched to a gene: 10. The CDR3 is CASKGAGTGVGYTF. The DNA of the CDR3 is TGTGCCAGCAAAGGAGCCGGGACAGGGGTCGGCTACACCTTC.